This T cell receptor beta chain was observed in a study of blood T cell repertoires in COVID-19. As for the study in general: T cells, B-cell-depleted T cells, or PBMCs provided the cDNA or gDNA that served as material.

Germline lookup yields CDR1 GTSNPN and CDR2 SVGIG (reference sequence). Trimming took 4 bases from V and 4 from J, leaving 16 bases between them. This CDR3 is built from 15 residues. A few counts support this clone. Using immunoSEQ multiplex PCR, the repertoire was profiled, and TCRdb retains in-frame clones only, with some absent. This table has some 250,000 clones, 80% to 90% appearing once. The J gene is TRBJ1-4, the V gene TRBV30; D gene unclear. The specimen sequenced was PBMCs or T cells enriched from blood (not recorded which). The TCR was taken from a man aged 40-50 years who had recovered from COVID-19. Written as DNA, the CDR3 is TGTGCCTGGAAAAGAACTGCTACCCTTAATGAAAAACTGTTTTTT. Its protein is CAWKRTATLNEKLFF.